This T cell receptor beta chain comes out of a study of cytotoxic CD8 clonotypes in ibrutinib-treated CLL. Across the study: The cohort had 11 relapsed/refractory and over 14 treatment-naive patients, 17 IGHV unmutated. Overall study findings and caveats: Samples were collected at differing times from sustained-remission and progressing patients. Private clonotypes, not public ones, expanded at ibrutinib response.

Profiled with immunoSEQ multiplex PCR; TCRdb holds only in-frame clones, not every one. The sample lists 120,000 to 150,000 clones, less than 95% seen once, with 11% in the top ten. The CDR3 covers 15 residues. A word on this clone: Its antigen is unidentified.

The V gene is TRBV22-1, the J gene TRBJ1-1. TRBV22-1 is reported as a pseudogene. The sequence was obtained from a human donor with chronic lymphocytic leukemia. Here the sequenced sample was PBMCs, taken after 12 months of ibrutinib treatment. The DNA for the CDR3 is TGTCCTGGGAGCGGCCCTCGAAGGGACTTAGGTGAAGCTTTCTTT. It translates to CPGSGPRRDLGEAFF.